This TCR beta chain appears in the sequencing data of a study of beta chain features in type 1 diabetes. Germline CDR1 SGHRS, CDR2 YFSETQ. V lost 4 bases and J 0 bases, leaving 8 bases between the germline ends. The CDR3 totals 14 residues. cDNA synthesis used the whole RNA isolate, giving expressed TCRB sequences. The repertoire was sequenced with immunoSEQ multiplex PCR; TCRdb's copy has only in-frame clones and lacks some. In the table there are just under 150,000 clones, about 10% of which are singletons. The sequence was obtained from a man younger than 35 in good health. The sample consisted of naive CD4+ T cells from blood. The chain carries TRBV5-1 and TRBJ2-4; TRBD2 might be the D (6 bases). CDR3 protein: CASSPGLAKNIQYF. CDR3 sequence (DNA): TGCGCCAGCAGCCCGGGACTAGCCAAAAACATTCAGTACTTC.